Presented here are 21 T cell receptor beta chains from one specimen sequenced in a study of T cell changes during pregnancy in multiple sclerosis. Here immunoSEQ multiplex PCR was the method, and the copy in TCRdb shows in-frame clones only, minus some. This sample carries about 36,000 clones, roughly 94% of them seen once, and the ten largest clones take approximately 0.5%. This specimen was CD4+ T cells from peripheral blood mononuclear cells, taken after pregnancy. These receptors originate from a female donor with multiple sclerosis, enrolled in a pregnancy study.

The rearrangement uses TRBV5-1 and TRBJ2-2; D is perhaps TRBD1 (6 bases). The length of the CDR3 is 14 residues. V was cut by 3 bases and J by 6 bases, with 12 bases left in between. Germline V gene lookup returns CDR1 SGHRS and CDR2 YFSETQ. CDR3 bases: TGCGCCAGCAGCTCACCAACAGGGTCCGGGGAGCTGTTTTTT. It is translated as CASSSPTGSGELFF.

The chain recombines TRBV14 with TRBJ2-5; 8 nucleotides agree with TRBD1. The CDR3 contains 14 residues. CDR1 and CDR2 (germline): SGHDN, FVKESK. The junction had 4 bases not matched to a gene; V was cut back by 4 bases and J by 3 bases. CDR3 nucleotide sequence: TGTGCCAGCAGCCTTATGACAGGGGAAGAGACCCAGTACTTC. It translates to CASSLMTGEETQYF.

CDR3 nucleotide sequence: TGTGCCAGTAGTACTTCACAGGGTCGTCAGCCCCAGCATTTT. Encoded protein: CASSTSQGRQPQHF. This chain links TRBV19 with TRBJ1-5; a weak D match, TRBD1 (6 bases). Trimming stripped 4 bases from V and 6 bases from J, with 13 bases between. This CDR3 has 14 residues. Germline assignment: CDR1 LNHDA and CDR2 SQIVND (reference sequence).

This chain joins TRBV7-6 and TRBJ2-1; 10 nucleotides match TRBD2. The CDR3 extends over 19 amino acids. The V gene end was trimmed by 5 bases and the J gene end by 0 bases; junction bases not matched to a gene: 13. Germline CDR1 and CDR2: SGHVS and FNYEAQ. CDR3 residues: CASSLRTSGTRSSYNEQFF. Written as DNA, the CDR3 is TGTGCCAGCAGCCTCCGTACTAGCGGGACCCGGAGCTCCTACAATGAGCAGTTCTTC. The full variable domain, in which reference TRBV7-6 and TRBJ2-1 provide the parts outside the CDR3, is GAGVSQSPRYKVTKRGQDVALRCDPISGHVSLYWYRQALGQGPEFLTYFNYEAQQDKSGLPNDRFSAERPEGSISTLTIQRTEQRDSAMYRCASSLRTSGTRSSYNEQFFGPGTRLTVL.

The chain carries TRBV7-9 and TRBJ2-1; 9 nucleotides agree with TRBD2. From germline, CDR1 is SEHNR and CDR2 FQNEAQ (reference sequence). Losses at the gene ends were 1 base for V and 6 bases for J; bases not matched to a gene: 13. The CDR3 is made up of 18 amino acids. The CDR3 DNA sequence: TGTGCCAGCAGCTTAGGGAAGAGGGTAGCGGGAGAAAGCAATGAGCAGTTCTTC. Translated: CASSLGKRVAGESNEQFF.

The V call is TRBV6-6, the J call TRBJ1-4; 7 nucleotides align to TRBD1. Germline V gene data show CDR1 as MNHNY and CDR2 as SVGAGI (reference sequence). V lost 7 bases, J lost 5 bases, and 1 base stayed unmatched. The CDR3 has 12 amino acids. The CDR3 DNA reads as TGTGCCAGCAAACAGGGGAATGAAAAACTGTTTTTT. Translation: CASKQGNEKLFF.

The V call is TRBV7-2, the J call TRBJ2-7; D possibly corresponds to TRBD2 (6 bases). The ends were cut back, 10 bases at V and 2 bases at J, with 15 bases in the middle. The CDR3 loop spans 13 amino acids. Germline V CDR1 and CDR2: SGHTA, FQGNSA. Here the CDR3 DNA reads TGTGCCACCCGGGCGGGGTTCCCCTACGAGCAGTACTTC. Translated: CATRAGFPYEQYF.

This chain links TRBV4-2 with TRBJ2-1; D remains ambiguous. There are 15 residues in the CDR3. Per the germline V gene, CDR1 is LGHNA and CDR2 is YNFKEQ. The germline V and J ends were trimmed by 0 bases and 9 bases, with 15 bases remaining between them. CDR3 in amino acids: CASSQEASPAIEQFF. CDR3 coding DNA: TGTGCCAGCAGCCAAGAGGCTAGTCCGGCGATTGAGCAGTTCTTC.

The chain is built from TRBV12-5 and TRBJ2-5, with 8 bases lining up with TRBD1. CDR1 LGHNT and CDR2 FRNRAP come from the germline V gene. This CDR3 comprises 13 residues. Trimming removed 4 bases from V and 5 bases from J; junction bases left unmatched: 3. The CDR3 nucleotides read TGTGCTAGTGGTTCGGACAGGGAGGAGACCCAGTACTTC. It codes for CASGSDREETQYF. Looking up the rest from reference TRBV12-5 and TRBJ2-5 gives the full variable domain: DARVTQTPRHKVTEMGQEVTMRCQPILGHNTVFWYRQTMMQGLELLAYFRNRAPLDDSGMPKDRFSAEMPDATLATLKIQPSEPRDSAVYFCASGSDREETQYFGPGTRLLVL.

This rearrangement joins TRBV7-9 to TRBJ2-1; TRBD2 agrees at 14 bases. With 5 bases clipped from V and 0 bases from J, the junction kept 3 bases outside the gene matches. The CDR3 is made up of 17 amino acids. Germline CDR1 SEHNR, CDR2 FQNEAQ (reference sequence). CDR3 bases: TGTGCCAGCAGCGGGACTAGCGGGAGACCCTCCTACAATGAGCAGTTCTTC. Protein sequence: CASSGTSGRPSYNEQFF.

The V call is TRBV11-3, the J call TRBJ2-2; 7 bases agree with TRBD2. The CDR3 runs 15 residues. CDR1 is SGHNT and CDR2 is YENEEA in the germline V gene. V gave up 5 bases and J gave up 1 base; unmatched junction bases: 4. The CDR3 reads CASSAGVVNTGELFF. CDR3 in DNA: TGTGCCAGCAGCGCGGGAGTAGTGAACACCGGGGAGCTGTTTTTT.

DNA of the CDR3: TGTGCCTGGAGTGATGAAGCGGGGCAGTATTTT. It specifies CAWSDEAGQYF. This chain connects TRBV30 to TRBJ2-3; the D gene is possibly TRBD2 (6 bases). Germline values: CDR1 GTSNPN, CDR2 SVGIG (reference sequence). V lost 1 base, J lost 11 bases, and 10 bases lay in between. The CDR3 totals 11 residues.

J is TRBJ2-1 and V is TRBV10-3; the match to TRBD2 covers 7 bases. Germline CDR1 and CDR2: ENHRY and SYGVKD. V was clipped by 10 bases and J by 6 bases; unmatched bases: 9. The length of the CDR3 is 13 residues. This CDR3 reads CATEGLVLNEQFF. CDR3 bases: TGTGCCACCGAAGGACTAGTCCTCAATGAGCAGTTCTTC.

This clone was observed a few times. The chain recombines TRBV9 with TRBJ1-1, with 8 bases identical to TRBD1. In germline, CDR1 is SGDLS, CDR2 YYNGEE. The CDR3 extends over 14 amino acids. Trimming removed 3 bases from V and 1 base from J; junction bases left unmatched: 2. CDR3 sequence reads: CASSAQGANTEAFF. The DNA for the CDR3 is TGTGCCAGCAGCGCCCAGGGGGCGAACACTGAAGCTTTCTTT.

In DNA, the CDR3 is TGTGCCAGCAGCTTAGGGCGGGGAATGGGCAATCAGCCCCAGCATTTT. The encoded protein is CASSLGRGMGNQPQHF. The V gene is TRBV7-6, the J gene TRBJ1-5; D gene uncertain. Per the germline V gene, CDR1 is SGHVS and CDR2 is FNYEAQ. The V end lost 1 base, the J end lost 2 bases, and 12 bases lay between the germline ends. This CDR3 has 16 amino acids.

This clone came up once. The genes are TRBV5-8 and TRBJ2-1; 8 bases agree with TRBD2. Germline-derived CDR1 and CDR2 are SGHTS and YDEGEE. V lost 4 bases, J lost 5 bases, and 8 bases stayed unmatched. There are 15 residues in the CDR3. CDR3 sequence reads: CASSPGTRRDNEQFF. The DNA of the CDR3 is TGTGCCAGCAGCCCCGGGACTAGGAGGGACAATGAGCAGTTCTTC.

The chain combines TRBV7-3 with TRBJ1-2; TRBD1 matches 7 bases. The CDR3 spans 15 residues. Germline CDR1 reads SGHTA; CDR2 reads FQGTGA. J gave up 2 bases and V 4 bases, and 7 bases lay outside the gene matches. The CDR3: CASSSMDRINYGYTF. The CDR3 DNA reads TGTGCCAGCAGCTCCATGGACAGGATCAACTATGGCTACACCTTC.

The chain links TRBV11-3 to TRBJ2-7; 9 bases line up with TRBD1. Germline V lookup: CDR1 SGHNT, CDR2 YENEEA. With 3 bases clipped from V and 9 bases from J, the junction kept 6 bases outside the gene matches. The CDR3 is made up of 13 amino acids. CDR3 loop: CASSFGETGGQYF. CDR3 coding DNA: TGTGCCAGCAGCTTCGGGGAGACAGGGGGGCAGTACTTC.

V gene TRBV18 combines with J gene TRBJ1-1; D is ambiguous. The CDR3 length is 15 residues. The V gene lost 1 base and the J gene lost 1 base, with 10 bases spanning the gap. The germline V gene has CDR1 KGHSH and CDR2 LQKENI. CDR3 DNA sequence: TGTGCCAGCTCACCACGGGCCGGGAGGAACACTGAAGCTTTCTTT. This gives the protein CASSPRAGRNTEAFF.

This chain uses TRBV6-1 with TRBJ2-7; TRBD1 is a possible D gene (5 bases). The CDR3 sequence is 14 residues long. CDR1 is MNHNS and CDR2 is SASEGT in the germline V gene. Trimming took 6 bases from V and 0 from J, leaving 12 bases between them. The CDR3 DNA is TGTGCCAGCAGCCCCGACAGAGTCTCCTACGAGCAGTACTTC. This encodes CASSPDRVSYEQYF.

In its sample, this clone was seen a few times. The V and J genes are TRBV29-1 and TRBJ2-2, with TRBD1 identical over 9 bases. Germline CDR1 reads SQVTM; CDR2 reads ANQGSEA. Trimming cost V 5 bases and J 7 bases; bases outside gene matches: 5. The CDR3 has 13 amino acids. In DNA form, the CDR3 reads TGCAGCGTTTTAACAGGGGGCATCGGGGAGCTGTTTTTT. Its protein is CSVLTGGIGELFF.